The 32 T cell receptor beta chains listed next were all sequenced from one sample in a study of tumor-infiltrating lymphocytes in primary liver carcinoma. Both blood RNA, taken from unsorted whole blood, and germline DNA were extracted. Starting material of roughly 550 ng total RNA yielded TCR beta cDNA via a constant-region primer. Three nested multiplex PCR rounds, a slightly modified ARM-PCR, produced the libraries for TCR beta. TRBV1-TRBV30 forward primers paired with a C-beta reverse primer drove the first two PCR rounds, roughly 9 cycles each. One entry per CDR3 protein results from TCRdb running MiXCR on the multiplex PCR reads. The sample shows about 180,000 distinct CDR3 sequences, about 60% of them seen only once. The material sequenced was peripheral blood. These receptors all stem from a man aged 35 to 55 with primary liver carcinoma and hepatitis B virus infection.

This clonotype has a count of ten or more. This chain uses TRBV11-2 with TRBJ2-3; 11 nucleotides line up with TRBD2. Looked up from germline, CDR1 is SGHAT and CDR2 is FQNNGV. The CDR3 contains 16 residues. J gave up 0 bases and V 5 bases, and 4 bases lay outside the gene matches. The CDR3 reads CASSTGLAASTDTQYF. CDR3 sequence (DNA): TGTGCCAGCAGCACGGGACTAGCGGCTAGCACAGATACGCAGTATTTT.

The chain uses TRBV12-3 or TRBV12-4 and TRBJ2-1; the match to TRBD2 covers 10 bases. The J call may be in error: the DNA end matches TRBJ2-7 better. The CDR3 has 16 amino acids. The DNA of the CDR3 is TGTGCCAGCAGTCTTCGGACTAGCGGCTACTCCAATGAGCAGTACTTC. Its protein is CASSLRTSGYSNEQYF.

As regards this clonotype: Just one base apart from a much larger clone, this may be a read error. The genes are TRBV11-3 and TRBJ2-1; 7 positions match TRBD1. V gave up 1 base and J gave up 3 bases; unmatched junction bases: 6. Germline V gene lookup returns CDR1 SGHNT and CDR2 YENEEA. The CDR3 is made up of 16 amino acids. In nucleotides, the CDR3 is TGTGCCAGCAGCTTAGGGACGGGACAGTGCTACAATGAGCAGTTCTTC. Its translation: CASSLGTGQCYNEQFF.

CDR3: CASSPTGEGTQYF. The CDR3 region has the DNA TGTGCCAGCAGTCCGACAGGGGAGGGTACGCAGTATTTT. The chain combines TRBV6-1 with TRBJ2-3, with D possibly matching TRBD1 (8 bases). The length of the CDR3 is 13 residues. Per the germline V gene, CDR1 is MNHNS and CDR2 is SASEGT. Trimming shortened V by 5 bases and J by 8 bases, and 14 bases separated the two germline ends.

The genes are TRBV4-2 and TRBJ2-1; the match to TRBD2 covers 7 bases. The V gene's germline CDR1 is LGHNA and CDR2 YNFKEQ. This CDR3 is 14 amino acids long. Here the CDR3 DNA reads TGTGTCAACAGCCAAGATAAACTAGCGAATGAGCAGTTCTTC. It yields the protein CVNSQDKLANEQFF.

This clonotype showed up just once. The J gene is TRBJ2-3, the V gene TRBV11-2; 7 nucleotides match TRBD2. Germline V lookup: CDR1 SGHAT, CDR2 FQNNGV. The CDR3 runs to 17 residues. Trimming at V came to 3 bases and at J to 2 bases, leaving 11 bases not matched to a gene. In nucleotides, the CDR3 is TGTGCCAGCAGCTTTCTACGGGCGCGGGAGTCCACAGATACGCAGTATTTT. Its translation: CASSFLRARESTDTQYF.

With regard to this clonotype: The junction departs from the called germline gene at one end, perhaps through a read error. The rearrangement joins TRBV7-9 to TRBJ2-5; D not certain. The CDR3 is made up of 14 amino acids. Germline assignment: CDR1 SEHNR and CDR2 FQNEAQ (reference sequence). The DNA for the CDR3 is TGTGCCAGCGGCTTGACCAGCTGCCAAGAGACCCAATACTTC. Protein sequence: CASGLTSCQETQYF.

A remark on this clonotype: The junction differs from germline at one of its ends, possibly a read error. V and J are TRBV5-6 and TRBJ2-2; the D gene is possibly TRBD2 (5 bases). The CDR3 has 15 amino acids. Per germline, CDR1 SGHDT and CDR2 YYEEEE. In nucleotides, the CDR3 is TGTGCCAGCAGCGTAGCGTTCGCGAACACCGAGGAGCTGTTTTTT. Translated, it gives CASSVAFANTEELFF.

This clonotype is a singleton in its sample. One end of the junction fails to match germline, which may point to a read error. The chain combines TRBV20-1 with TRBJ1-4; 11 nucleotides align to TRBD1. The CDR3 sequence is 16 residues long. Germline V gives CDR1 DFQATT, CDR2 SNEGSKA (reference sequence). CDR3 DNA sequence: TGCAGTCCTAGATCCCCGGGACAGGGGGGCCGTGAAAAACTGTTTTTT. Translating it yields CSPRSPGQGGREKLFF.

This clonotype came up a few times. The CDR3 bases are TGTGCCAGCAGCCTCGCCCTTCCTGAAGCTTTCTTT. Its translation: CASSLALPEAFF. This rearrangement joins TRBV6-1 to TRBJ1-1, with no clear D. The V end was cut by 6 bases, the J end by 6 bases, with 11 bases between. CDR1 and CDR2 (germline): MNHNS, SASEGT. The CDR3 is 12 amino acids.

For this clonotype: A junction boundary mismatches the germline segment, possibly from a read error. This chain uses TRBV11-2 with TRBJ2-5, with TRBD2 matching 9 bases. This CDR3 spans 16 amino acids. In germline, CDR1 is SGHAT, CDR2 FQNNGV. The CDR3 sequence is CASSSRTSERRETQYF. The CDR3 nucleotides are TGTGCTAGCAGCTCCAGGACTAGCGAGAGGAGGGAGACCCAGTACTTC.

This rearrangement joins TRBV10-3 to TRBJ1-2; D is ambiguous. Trimming stripped 0 bases from V and 2 bases from J, with 7 bases between. This CDR3 spans 14 amino acids. Germline V gives CDR1 ENHRY, CDR2 SYGVKD. DNA for the CDR3: TGTGCCATCAGTGAGTCGGTAGGGAACTATGGCTACACCTTC. Translation gives CAISESVGNYGYTF.

The rearrangement joins TRBV6-2 or TRBV6-3 to TRBJ2-1; TRBD2 might be the D (5 bases). V lost 5 bases and J lost 7, with 18 bases in between. Germline loops: CDR1 MNHEY, CDR2 SVGEGT. This CDR3 is 15 amino acids long. DNA of the CDR3: TGTGCCAGCAGTCTCGGGGTCTCGATAGTAAATGAGCAGTTCTTC. Translated, it gives CASSLGVSIVNEQFF.

About this clonotype itself: A read error is likely, as this CDR3 ends without the conserved phenylalanine or tryptophan. Because the CDR3's place on the DNA is in doubt, the DNA is left out and the CDR3 is given as listed by TCRdb. The chain couples TRBV11-2 to TRBJ2-1. Germline CDR1 SGHAT, CDR2 FQNNGV. With termini counted, the CDR3 has 13 amino acids. The CDR3 region is CASSLSNGNEHFL.

The chain employs TRBV11-2 and TRBJ2-7; TRBD2 aligns across 9 bases. V lost 6 bases to trimming and J lost 2 bases; unmatched junction nucleotides: 8. Looked up from germline, CDR1 is SGHAT and CDR2 is FQNNGV. This CDR3 comprises 15 residues. CDR3 sequence (DNA): TGTGCCAGCAGTTCAGGGCTAGCGGGACCCTACGAGCAGTACTTC. Protein product: CASSSGLAGPYEQYF.

Concerning this clonotype: An end of the junction differs from the germline gene, which may be a read error. The CDR3 DNA is TGTGCCAGCGGTTTACCCGCGACCCGGCCGCAGTTCTTC. Translated: CASGLPATRPQFF. This chain links TRBV12-3 or TRBV12-4 with TRBJ2-1; D unclear. This CDR3 is 13 amino acids long.

In regard to this clonotype: At one of its ends the junction is not consistent with the germline gene, which may arise from a read error. J is TRBJ2-3 and V is TRBV11-3; D uncertain. CDR1 is SGHNT and CDR2 is YENEEA in the germline V gene. This CDR3 is built from 14 residues. The chain's CDR3 is CAGSLGALTDTQYF. In DNA, the CDR3 is TGTGCCGGCAGCTTAGGTGCCCTCACAGATACGCAGTATTTT.

This clonotype occurred once. A read error may explain this, as a much larger clone is one base away. This chain uses TRBV6-1 with TRBJ1-3; 8 bases match TRBD1. The V gene's germline CDR1 is MNHNS and CDR2 SASEGT. The CDR3 sequence is 16 residues long. The junction had 10 bases not matched to a gene; V was cut back by 7 bases and J by 2 bases. CDR3 sequence: CASTPSRTGTGNTIYF. CDR3 nucleotides: TGTGCCAGCACCCCCTCCAGGACAGGGACTGGAAACACCATATATTTT.

Comments on this clonotype: A read error may be the cause here, since a much bigger clone is one base away. The chain links TRBV11-2 to TRBJ2-3, with 13 bases identical to TRBD2. Germline V gene sequence: CDR1 SGHAT, CDR2 FQNNGV. The CDR3 consists of 19 residues. The V gene end was trimmed by 5 bases and the J gene end by 4 bases; junction bases not matched to a gene: 15. The CDR3 is CASSQDSGLAGFQADTQYF. The DNA for the CDR3 is TGTGCCAGCAGCCAAGATTCGGGACTAGCGGGATTTCAGGCAGATACGCAGTATTTT. The complete variable domain, with remaining parts taken from reference TRBV11-2 and TRBJ2-3, reads EAGVAQSPRYKIIEKRQSVAFWCNPISGHATLYWYQQILGQGPKLLIQFQNNGVVDDSQLPKDRFSAERLKGVDSTLKIQPAKLEDSAVYLCASSQDSGLAGFQADTQYFGPGTRLTVL.

This clonotype has a handful of counts. This chain connects TRBV5-6 to TRBJ1-5; tentatively, D is TRBD1 (5 bases). The germline gives CDR1 SGHDT, CDR2 YYEEEE. V shed 3 bases and J shed 3 bases, with 13 bases lying between them. The CDR3 is 15 residues long. CDR3 DNA: TGTGCCAGCAGCTGGGGCCCTTGGGACAATCAGCCCCAGCATTTT. Amino acid sequence: CASSWGPWDNQPQHF.

The V call is TRBV29-1, the J call TRBJ1-2; TRBD1 might be the D (5 bases). CDR3 length: 12 amino acids. CDR1 is SQVTM, CDR2 ANQGSEA, per germline. V lost 7 bases, J lost 3 bases, and 12 bases lay in between. The CDR3: CSADGRDYGYTF. The CDR3 DNA sequence: TGCAGCGCCGACGGCAGGGACTATGGCTACACCTTC. Together with reference TRBV29-1 and TRBJ1-2, the CDR3 gives the full variable domain: SAVISQKPSRDICQRGTSLTIQCQVDSQVTMMFWYRQQPGQSLTLIATANQGSEATYESGFVIDKFPISRPNLTFSTLTVSNMSPEDSSIYLCSADGRDYGYTFGSGTRLTVV.

Concerning this clonotype itself: This may come from a read error, since a much larger clone is one base off. The V and J genes are TRBV6-5 and TRBJ1-5; tentative D call: TRBD1 (6 bases). Germline V gene data show CDR1 as MNHEY and CDR2 as SVGAGI. The CDR3 has 14 residues. CDR3 in DNA: TGTGCCGGCAGGAACAGGGAATCGGGTCAGCCCCAGCATTTT. It specifies CAGRNRESGQPQHF.

Regarding this clonotype: At one end, the junction sequence differs from germline, possibly due to a read error. The V and J genes are TRBV30 and TRBJ1-2; maybe TRBD1 (5 bases). Germline CDR1 is GTSNPN and CDR2 is SVGIG (reference sequence). The CDR3 loop spans 14 amino acids. CDR3 sequence reads: CTWSVQARNYGYTF. CDR3 DNA: TGTACCTGGAGTGTACAGGCGCGTAACTATGGCTACACCTTC.

This clonotype showed up many times. The CDR3 reads CASSIGRNYGYTF. CDR3 DNA sequence: TGTGCCAGCAGCATCGGACGGAACTATGGCTACACCTTC. The V gene is TRBV11-2, the J gene TRBJ1-2; the D is unclear. V was shortened by 5 bases and J by 2 bases, with 9 bases between the two germline ends. CDR3 size: 13 residues. In germline, CDR1 is SGHAT, CDR2 FQNNGV. The whole variable domain, filled in from reference TRBV11-2 and TRBJ1-2, reads EAGVAQSPRYKIIEKRQSVAFWCNPISGHATLYWYQQILGQGPKLLIQFQNNGVVDDSQLPKDRFSAERLKGVDSTLKIQPAKLEDSAVYLCASSIGRNYGYTFGSGTRLTVV.

For this clonotype: A much larger clonotype is one base distant, so this may be a read error. The gene calls are TRBV29-1 and TRBJ2-3; possible D gene TRBD1, 5 bases. CDR1 SQVTM and CDR2 ANQGSEA come from the germline V gene. Trimming pared 0 bases from V and 6 bases from J, leaving 10 bases between. CDR3 length: 13 amino acids. The CDR3 is CSVEDAPGDTQYF. In DNA form, the CDR3 reads TGCAGCGTTGAAGACGCCCCAGGGGATACGCAGTATTTT.

As to this clonotype: Without the conserved terminal phenylalanine or tryptophan, this CDR3 likely stems from a read error. This chain connects TRBV29-1 to TRBJ2-1; D might be TRBD1 (5 bases). Trimming removed 6 bases from V and 13 bases from J, with 28 bases in between. CDR1 SQVTM and CDR2 ANQGSEA come from the germline V gene. The CDR3 covers 15 residues. CDR3 in DNA: TGCAGCGTGGGGCCTCCTTCCAGCTCCTACAATGGACAGTTCTTA. The encoded protein is CSVGPPSSSYNGQFL.

Turning to this clonotype: Germline is not matched at one junction end, which may reflect a read error. This chain joins TRBV11-2 and TRBJ2-2; 14 nucleotides match TRBD2. CDR1 SGHAT and CDR2 FQNNGV come from the germline V gene. The CDR3 has 18 residues. The CDR3 DNA reads TGTGCCAGCAGCTTCCGGGGACTAGCGGGAGTGAAGACAGGGGAGCCGTTTTTT. Translated: CASSFRGLAGVKTGEPFF.

Remarks on this clonotype: This sequence may be a read error, since a much larger clone differs from it by one base. The rearrangement links TRBV29-1 to TRBJ2-5; weak D call: TRBD2 (6 bases). This CDR3 contains 11 residues. Per germline, CDR1 SQVTM and CDR2 ANQGSEA. The CDR3 here is CSVSQRGTKYF. The CDR3 DNA follows: TGCAGCGTTAGTCAACGGGGGACCAAGTACTTC.

This clonotype was counted at least ten times. The chain recombines TRBV11-2 with TRBJ1-6; possibly TRBD1 for D (6 bases). CDR1 SGHAT and CDR2 FQNNGV come from the germline V gene. V lost 4 bases and J 1 base, leaving 14 bases between the germline ends. The CDR3 loop spans 17 amino acids. In nucleotides, the CDR3 is TGTGCCAGCAGCTCGTCCTTAGGGGGTTCCTATAATTCACCCCTCCACTTT. It encodes CASSSSLGGSYNSPLHF.

As regards this clonotype: A much larger clone differs from this one at a single base, so this may be a read error. V gene TRBV6-6 combines with J gene TRBJ2-4; no clear D gene. This CDR3 has 14 amino acids. The V gene's germline CDR1 is MNHNY and CDR2 SVGAGI (reference sequence). The CDR3 is CVSSYSETKNIQYF. For the CDR3, the DNA is TGTGTCAGCAGTTACTCGGAAACCAAAAACATTCAGTACTTC.

Concerning this clonotype: A single base separates this from a much larger clone, so it may be a read error. Written as DNA, the CDR3 is TGCAGCGTTGATCGCAGCCAGACCCAGTACTTC. Its protein is CSVDRSQTQYF. The chain is built from TRBV29-1 and TRBJ2-5; no definite D call. Trimming left V 3 bases short and J 6 bases short, with 8 bases between. CDR3 length: 11 residues. Germline CDR1 SQVTM, CDR2 ANQGSEA.

This clonotype appeared once. Its ends do not fully match the called genes, so a read error is possible. The V gene is TRBV14, the J gene TRBJ2-3; tentatively, D is TRBD1 (5 bases). CDR1 is SGHDN and CDR2 is FVKESK in the germline V gene. This CDR3 is 15 amino acids long. The DNA for the CDR3 is TGTGCCAGCAGCCAAGACTGGGGCTCCACAAATACGCAGTATTTT. Protein product: CASSQDWGSTNTQYF.